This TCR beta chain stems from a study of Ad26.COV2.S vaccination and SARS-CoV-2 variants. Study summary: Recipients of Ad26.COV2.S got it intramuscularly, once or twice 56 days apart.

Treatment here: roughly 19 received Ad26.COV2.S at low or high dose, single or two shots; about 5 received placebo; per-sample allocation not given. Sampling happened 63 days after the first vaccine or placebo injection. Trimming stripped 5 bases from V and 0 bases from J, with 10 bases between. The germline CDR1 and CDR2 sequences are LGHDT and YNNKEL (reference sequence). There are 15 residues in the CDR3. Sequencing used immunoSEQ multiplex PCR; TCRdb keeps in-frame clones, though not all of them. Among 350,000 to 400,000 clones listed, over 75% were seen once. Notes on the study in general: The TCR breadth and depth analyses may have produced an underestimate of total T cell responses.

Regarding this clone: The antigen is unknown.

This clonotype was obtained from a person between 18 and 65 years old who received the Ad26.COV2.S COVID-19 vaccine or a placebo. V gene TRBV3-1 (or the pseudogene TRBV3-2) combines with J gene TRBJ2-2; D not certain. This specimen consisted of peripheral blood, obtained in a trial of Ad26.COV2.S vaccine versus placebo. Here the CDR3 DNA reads TGTGCCAGCAGCTCCCCGACTTCGAACACCGGGGAGCTGTTTTTT. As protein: CASSSPTSNTGELFF.